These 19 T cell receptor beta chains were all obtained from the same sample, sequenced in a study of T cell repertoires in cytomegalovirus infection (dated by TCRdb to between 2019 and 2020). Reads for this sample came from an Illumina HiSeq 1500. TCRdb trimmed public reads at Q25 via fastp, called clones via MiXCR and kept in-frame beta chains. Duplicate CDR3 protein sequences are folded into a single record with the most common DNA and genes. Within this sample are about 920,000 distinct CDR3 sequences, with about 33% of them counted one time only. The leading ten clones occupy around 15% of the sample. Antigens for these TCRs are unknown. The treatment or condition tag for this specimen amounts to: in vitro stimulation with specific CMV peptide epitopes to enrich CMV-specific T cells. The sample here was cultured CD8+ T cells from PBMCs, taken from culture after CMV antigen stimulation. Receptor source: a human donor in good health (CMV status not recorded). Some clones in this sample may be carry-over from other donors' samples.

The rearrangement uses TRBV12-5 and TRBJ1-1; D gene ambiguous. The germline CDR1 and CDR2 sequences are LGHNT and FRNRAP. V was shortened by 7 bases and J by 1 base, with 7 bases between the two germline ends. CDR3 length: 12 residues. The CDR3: CASAPANTEAFF. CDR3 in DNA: TGTGCTAGTGCCCCGGCGAACACTGAAGCTTTCTTT.

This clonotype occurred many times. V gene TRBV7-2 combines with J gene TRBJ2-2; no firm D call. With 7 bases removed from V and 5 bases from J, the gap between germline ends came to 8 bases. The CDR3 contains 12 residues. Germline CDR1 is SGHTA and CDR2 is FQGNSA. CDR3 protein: CASNRPTGELFF. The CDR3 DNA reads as TGTGCCAGCAACCGACCGACCGGGGAGCTGTTTTTT. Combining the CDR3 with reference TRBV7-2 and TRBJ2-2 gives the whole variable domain GAGVSQSPSNKVTEKGKDVELRCDPISGHTALYWYRQSLGQGLEFLIYFQGNSAPDKSGLPSDRFSAERTGGSVSTLTIQRTQQEDSAVYLCASNRPTGELFFGEGSRLTVL.

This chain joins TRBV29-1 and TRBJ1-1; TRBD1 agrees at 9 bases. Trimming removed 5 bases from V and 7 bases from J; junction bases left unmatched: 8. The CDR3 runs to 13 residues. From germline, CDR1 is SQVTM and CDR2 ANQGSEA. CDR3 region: CSVHTGGSVEAFF. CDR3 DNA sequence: TGCAGCGTTCATACAGGGGGCAGCGTTGAAGCTTTCTTT.

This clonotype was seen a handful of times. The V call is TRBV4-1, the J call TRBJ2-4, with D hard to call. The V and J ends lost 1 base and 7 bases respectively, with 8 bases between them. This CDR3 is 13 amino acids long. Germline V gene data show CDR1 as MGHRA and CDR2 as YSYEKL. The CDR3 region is CASSQAMENIQYF. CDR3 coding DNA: TGCGCCAGCAGCCAAGCGATGGAGAACATTCAGTACTTC.

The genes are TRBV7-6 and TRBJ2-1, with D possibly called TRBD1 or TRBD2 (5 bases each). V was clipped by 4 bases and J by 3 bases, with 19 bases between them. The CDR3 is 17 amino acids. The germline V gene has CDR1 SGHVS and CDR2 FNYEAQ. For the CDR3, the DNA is TGTGCCAGCAGCTACCTCAGGGCAGGAGGTTACTACAATGAGCAGTTCTTC. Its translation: CASSYLRAGGYYNEQFF.

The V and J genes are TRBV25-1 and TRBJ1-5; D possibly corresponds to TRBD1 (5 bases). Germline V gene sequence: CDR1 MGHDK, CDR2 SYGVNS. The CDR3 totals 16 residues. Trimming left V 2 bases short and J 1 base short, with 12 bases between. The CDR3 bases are TGTGCCAGCAGTGAACGGGGGACGCGGAGCAATCAGCCCCAGCATTTT. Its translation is CASSERGTRSNQPQHF.

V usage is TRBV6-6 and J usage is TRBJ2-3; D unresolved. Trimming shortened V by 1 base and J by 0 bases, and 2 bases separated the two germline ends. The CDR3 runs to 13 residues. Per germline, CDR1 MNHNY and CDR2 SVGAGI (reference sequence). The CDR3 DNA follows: TGTGCCAGCAGTTACTACAGCACAGATACGCAGTATTTT. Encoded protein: CASSYYSTDTQYF.

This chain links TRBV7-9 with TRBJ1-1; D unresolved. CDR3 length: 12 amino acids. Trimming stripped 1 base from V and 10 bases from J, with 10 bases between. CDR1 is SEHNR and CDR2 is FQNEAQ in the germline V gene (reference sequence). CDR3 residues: CASSLGLLGAFF. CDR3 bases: TGTGCCAGCAGCTTAGGCCTCTTGGGAGCTTTCTTT.

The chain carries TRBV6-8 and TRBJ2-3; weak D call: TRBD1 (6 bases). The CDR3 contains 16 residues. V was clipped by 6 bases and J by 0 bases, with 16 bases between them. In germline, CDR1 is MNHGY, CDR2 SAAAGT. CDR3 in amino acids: CASSSPQGTSTDTQYF. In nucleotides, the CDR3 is TGTGCCAGCAGCTCTCCCCAGGGGACAAGCACAGATACGCAGTATTTT.

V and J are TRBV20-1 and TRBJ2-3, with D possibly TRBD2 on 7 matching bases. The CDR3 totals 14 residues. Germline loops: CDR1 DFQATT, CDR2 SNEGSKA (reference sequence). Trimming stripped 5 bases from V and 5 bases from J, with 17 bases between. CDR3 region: CSARGGHIKDTQYF. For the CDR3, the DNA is TGCAGTGCTCGCGGGGGCCATATAAAAGATACGCAGTATTTT.

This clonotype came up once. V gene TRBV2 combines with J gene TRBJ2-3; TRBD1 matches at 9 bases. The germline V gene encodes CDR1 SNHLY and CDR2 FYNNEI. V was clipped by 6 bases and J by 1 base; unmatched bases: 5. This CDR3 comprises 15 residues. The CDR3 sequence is CASSEGQGGTDTQYF. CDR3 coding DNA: TGTGCCAGCAGCGAGGGACAGGGAGGCACAGATACGCAGTATTTT.

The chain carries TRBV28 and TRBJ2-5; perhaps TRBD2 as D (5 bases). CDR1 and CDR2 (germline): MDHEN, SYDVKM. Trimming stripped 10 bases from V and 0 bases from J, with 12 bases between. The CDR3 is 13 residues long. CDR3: CATDSGYQETQYF. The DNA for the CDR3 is TGTGCCACCGACTCGGGGTACCAAGAGACCCAGTACTTC.

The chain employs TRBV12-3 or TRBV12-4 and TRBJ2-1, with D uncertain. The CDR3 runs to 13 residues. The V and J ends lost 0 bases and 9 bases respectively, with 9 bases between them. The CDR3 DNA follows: TGTGCCAGCAGTTTAGCTCCTCGGGTTGAGCAGTTCTTC. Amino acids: CASSLAPRVEQFF.

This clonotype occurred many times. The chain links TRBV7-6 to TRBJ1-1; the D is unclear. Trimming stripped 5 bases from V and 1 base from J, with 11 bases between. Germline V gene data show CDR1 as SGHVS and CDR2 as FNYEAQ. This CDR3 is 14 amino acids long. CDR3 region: CASSALTANTEAFF. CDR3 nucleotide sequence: TGTGCCAGCAGCGCCCTCACAGCGAACACTGAAGCTTTCTTT.

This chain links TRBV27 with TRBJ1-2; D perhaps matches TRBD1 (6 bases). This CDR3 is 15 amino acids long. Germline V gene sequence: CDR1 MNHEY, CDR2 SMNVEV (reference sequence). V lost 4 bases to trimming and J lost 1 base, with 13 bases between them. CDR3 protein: CASSSGQKVNYGYTF. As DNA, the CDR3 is TGTGCCAGCAGTTCCGGACAGAAGGTTAACTATGGCTACACCTTC.

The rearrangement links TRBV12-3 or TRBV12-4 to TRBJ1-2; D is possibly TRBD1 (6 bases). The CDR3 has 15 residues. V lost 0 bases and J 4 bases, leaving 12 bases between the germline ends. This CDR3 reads CASSLAHRALYGYTF. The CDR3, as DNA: TGTGCCAGCAGTTTAGCTCACAGGGCCCTCTATGGCTACACCTTC.

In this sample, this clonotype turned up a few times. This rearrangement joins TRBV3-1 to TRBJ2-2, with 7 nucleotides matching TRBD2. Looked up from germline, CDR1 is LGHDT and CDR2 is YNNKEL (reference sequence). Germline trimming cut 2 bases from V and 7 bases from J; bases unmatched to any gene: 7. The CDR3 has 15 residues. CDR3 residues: CASSQWPRGIGELFF. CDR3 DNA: TGTGCCAGCAGCCAATGGCCGCGGGGGATCGGGGAGCTGTTTTTT.

CDR3 sequence (DNA): TGTGCCAGCAGTTACTCGAGTGGGTTCGATGGCTACACCTTC. Translation: CASSYSSGFDGYTF. This rearrangement joins TRBV6-5 to TRBJ1-2; the D is unclear. The V and J ends lost 0 bases and 6 bases respectively, with 11 bases between them. Germline V gene lookup returns CDR1 MNHEY and CDR2 SVGAGI. The length of the CDR3 is 14 residues.

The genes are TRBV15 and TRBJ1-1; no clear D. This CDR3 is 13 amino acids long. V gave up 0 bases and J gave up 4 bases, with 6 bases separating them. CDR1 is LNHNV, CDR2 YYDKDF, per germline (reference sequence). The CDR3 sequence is CATSRERTTEAFF. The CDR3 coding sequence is TGTGCCACCAGCAGAGAACGGACCACTGAAGCTTTCTTT.